The TCR beta chain under discussion was sequenced for a study of blood T cell repertoires in COVID-19 (dated by TCRdb to about 2020). For the study in its entirety: Samples covering the acute and convalescent phases of COVID-19 were provided by collaborators in the United States, Italy and Spain. Where available, HLA class I and class II types were obtained from metadata supplied by the sample provider rather than from assay-based typing. Subjects who had been exposed to COVID-19, were actively infected with it, or had recovered from it provided the deeply sampled blood TCRbeta repertoires that made up the dataset. The material from the prospective study consisted of cDNA or gDNA derived from T cells, B-cell-depleted T cells, or PBMCs. Nearly every sample came with metadata listing a de-identified subject ID, COVID-19 status, age in years and sex. The samples were drawn from two sources: the first 160 participants of the ongoing ImmuneRACE study, and 1,254 subjects contributed by 6 global collaborators. The repertoires were made available in a free public database intended to serve as a resource for research on the immune response to SARS-CoV-2.

The collaborating institutions used their own protocols to collect whole blood in K2EDTA tubes. Collaborator samples were shipped for TCRbeta analysis as frozen whole blood, isolated PBMCs, or DNA extracted from either sample type. In the case of this clone: Its specific antigen is unknown. The record has no base qualities; no much larger clone is one base away.

Paper-wide results and their limitations: Clinical and demographic metadata were provided uncurated, with the amount varying by source and participant.

The junction shows trimming of 4 bases on V and 8 bases on J, and the gene matches do not reach 7 bases of it. The CDR3 covers 13 residues, taking in both the cysteine and the phenylalanine. The kept DNA is CDR3 alone, 39 bases in frame from the first base. The germline V gene supplies CDR1 MRHNA and CDR2 SNTAGT. The immunoSEQ Assay, a bias-controlled multiplex PCR, was used to amplify TCRbeta CDR3 regions from genomic DNA. The study's own analysis went as follows. Within the assay, amplification of reference gene primers was used to estimate how many nucleated cells each sample contained. To quantify the absolute abundance of each unique TCRbeta CDR3 rearrangement, sequence reads were collapsed and filtered. For each sample, productive Simpson clonality was calculated as the square root of Simpson's diversity index across productive rearrangements. TCRdb carries this immuneACCESS record with in-frame sequences only. Its versions omit some clonotypes, under half of them owing to an unresolved V gene in the studies checked, with the rest unexplained. The V and J calls and clone size were taken over from that table, and D and trimming were inferred from the DNA. The sample table lists more than 85,000 clones, about three quarters of them with a count of one. Of the sample, 15% to 20% is held by the ten largest clones.

The receptor chain draws on TRBV6-4 and TRBJ1-1, and 7 junction bases match TRBD1. The sequencing input was peripheral blood. This TCR derives from a woman in her sixties or seventies with acute or convalescent COVID-19. The DNA sequence is TGTGCCAGCAGTGGAGGGGGCCTGGGCGAAGCTTTCTTT. It is translated as CASSGGGLGEAFF.